This TCR beta chain was profiled in a study of cytomegalovirus exposure and HLA in healthy donors. This clone showed up just once. What it recognizes is unknown. The PCR used 60 Vbeta and 13 Jbeta primers. Here immunoSEQ multiplex PCR was the method, and the copy in TCRdb shows in-frame clones only, minus some. The sample lists fewer than 35,000 clones; about 87% were seen once. Broader study findings: Cytomegalovirus status was reportedly diagnosed by the classifier with high specificity and sensitivity. CMV antigen specificity was confirmed in vitro for three CMV-associated chains.

The sequencing sample was made of PBMCs. This sequence originates from a boy aged 10-17 years in good health and CMV-seronegative.

In DNA form, the CDR3 reads TGTGCCAGCAGCCCGGAGCCGCAATACAATGAGCAGTTCTTC. It codes for CASSPEPQYNEQFF. The gene calls are TRBV11-3 and TRBJ2-1; D is undetermined. CDR3 size: 14 residues. V shed 5 bases and J shed 4 bases, with 12 bases lying between them. Germline loops: CDR1 SGHNT, CDR2 YENEEA.